These T cell receptor beta chains were read from a single sample in a study of OX40 agonist ivuxolimab in advanced cancers. Produced via immunoSEQ multiplex PCR; TCRdb's table is partial and in-frame only. Of around 110,000 clones detected, over 75% appear once; the ten largest clones hold approximately 0.52%. This specimen was CD4+ or CD8+ T cells sorted from blood, taken in a trial of the OX40 agonist ivuxolimab. These receptors all stem from an adult with an advanced solid tumor such as melanoma, head and neck, liver or kidney cancer. CDR3s include the opening cysteine and the closing phenylalanine or tryptophan. A D gene is named only where the DNA matches it firmly. Expanded clones are given a class, and other clones once, few, many or no size at all.

>.|TRBJ2-1|.|TRBV4-3
CASSQEGTRAQFF
TGCGCCAGCAGCCAAGAAGGGACCAGGGCGCAGTTCTTC
>.|TRBJ1-4|.|TRBV15
CATSRTADNEKLFF
TGTGCCACCAGCCGGACGGCTGATAATGAAAAACTGTTTTTT
>few|TRBJ1-6|.|TRBV27
CASRREGSYNSPLHF
TGTGCCAGCAGGCGGGAGGGCTCCTATAATTCACCCCTCCACTTT
>.|TRBJ2-1|TRBD2|TRBV11-1
CASSPGGRYNEQFF
TGTGCCAGCAGCCCGGGCGGGAGGTACAATGAGCAGTTCTTC
>.|TRBJ1-6|TRBD1|TRBV27
CASGRGRPNSPLHF
TGTGCCAGCGGCAGGGGGCGTCCTAATTCACCCCTCCACTTT
>.|TRBJ1-3|.|TRBV9
CASSLNLQALSGNTIYF
TGTGCCAGCAGCCTTAACTTACAGGCCCTCTCTGGAAACACCATATATTTT
>.|TRBJ1-3|.|TRBV19
CASSGAQGGGNTIYF
TGTGCCAGTAGTGGGGCACAGGGAGGCGGAAACACCATATATTTT
>.|TRBJ2-2|.|TRBV30
CAWSNLGVGTGELFF
TGTGCCTGGAGTAATTTAGGGGTGGGCACCGGGGAGCTGTTTTTT
>.|TRBJ2-1|TRBD1|TRBV7-8
CASRTGTGAYNEQFF
TGTGCCAGCAGAACCGGGACAGGGGCCTACAATGAGCAGTTCTTC
>.|TRBJ1-1|.|TRBV6-5
CASRGVGYTEAFF
TGTGCCAGCAGAGGAGTGGGGTACACTGAAGCTTTCTTT
>.|TRBJ2-7|.|TRBV6-5
CASSLSPASVTYEQYF
TGTGCCAGCAGTTTAAGTCCGGCCAGCGTTACCTACGAGCAGTACTTC
>.|TRBJ2-5|TRBD1|TRBV27
CASRPGQQETQYF
TGTGCCAGCAGACCGGGACAGCAAGAGACCCAGTACTTC
>few|TRBJ2-7|TRBD1|TRBV5-4
CASSFTGGYEQYF
TGTGCCAGCAGCTTTACAGGGGGCTACGAGCAGTACTTC
>few|TRBJ1-4|.|TRBV28
CASSSGEAEKLFF
TGTGCCAGCAGTTCAGGGGAGGCTGAAAAACTGTTTTTT
>.|TRBJ2-3|.|TRBV7-2
CASALGGIRTDTQYF
TGTGCCAGCGCATTAGGGGGAATTAGGACAGATACGCAGTATTTT
>once|TRBJ2-7|.|TRBV27
CASSLEGGSSSYEQYF
TGTGCCAGCAGTTTAGAGGGGGGCTCGAGCTCCTACGAGCAGTACTTC
>.|TRBJ1-5|.|TRBV7-9
CASSLALGGQPQHF
TGTGCCAGCAGCTTAGCGTTGGGGGGGCAGCCCCAGCATTTT
>.|TRBJ1-1|TRBD1|TRBV18
CASSRDSTYTEAFF
TGTGCCAGCTCACGGGACAGCACTTACACTGAAGCTTTCTTT
>.|TRBJ2-3|TRBD2|TRBV5-1
CASSALAGPTDTQYF
TGCGCCAGCTCCGCCCTAGCGGGGCCAACAGATACGCAGTATTTT
>.|TRBJ1-1|TRBD1|TRBV4-2
CASSQEIQGQGFSTSRTEAFF
TGTGCCAGCAGCCAAGAAATCCAGGGACAGGGATTTTCTACCAGTAGGACTGAAGCTTTCTTT
>.|TRBJ2-4|.|TRBV5-8
CASSLEGSGKNIQYF
TGTGCCAGCAGCTTGGAGGGCAGCGGCAAAAACATTCAGTACTTC
>.|TRBJ2-2|.|TRBV18
CASSPGGADTGELFF
TGTGCCAGCTCACCAGGGGGCGCGGACACCGGGGAGCTGTTTTTT
>.|TRBJ2-1|.|TRBV20-1
CSARSNEQFF
TGCAGTGCTAGGTCGAATGAGCAGTTCTTC
>.|TRBJ2-3|TRBD1|TRBV27
CASSLFRPQGATDTQYF
TGTGCCAGCAGTTTATTTCGCCCTCAGGGGGCCACAGATACGCAGTATTTT
>once|TRBJ2-2|TRBD1|TRBV7-9
CASRPKDRLNTGELFF
TGTGCCAGCAGGCCAAAGGACAGGTTAAACACCGGGGAGCTGTTTTTT
>.|TRBJ1-1|TRBD1|TRBV4-3
CASSQGRTGFTEAFF
TGCGCCAGCAGCCAAGGTAGGACAGGTTTTACTGAAGCTTTCTTT
>.|TRBJ1-4|.|TRBV28
CASSLGGREEKLFF
TGTGCCAGCAGTTTGGGGGGGCGCGAGGAAAAACTGTTTTTT
>.|TRBJ2-7|TRBD2|TRBV28
CASRPSGVYEQYF
TGTGCCAGCAGGCCTAGCGGGGTTTACGAGCAGTACTTC
>.|TRBJ1-3|TRBD1|TRBV19
CASSTRTGTGNTIYF
TGTGCCAGTAGTACGCGGACAGGGACTGGAAACACCATATATTTT
>.|TRBJ1-4|.|TRBV28
CASSLTKSNEKLFF
TGTGCCAGCAGTTTAACGAAGTCTAATGAAAAACTGTTTTTT
>.|TRBJ1-1|.|TRBV9
CASSADSLRTEAFF
TGTGCCAGCAGCGCTGACAGCTTAAGGACTGAAGCTTTCTTT
>.|TRBJ1-3|.|TRBV5-4
CASSSFMGNTIYF
TGTGCCAGCAGCTCTTTCATGGGAAACACCATATATTTT